This T cell receptor (beta chain) was obtained from a study of blood T cell repertoires in COVID-19. Study in general: COVID-19 samples from acute and convalescent phases originated in the United States, Italy and Spain. From T cells, B-cell-depleted T cells, or PBMCs came the material, which was cDNA or gDNA.

In the authors' workflow: Amplifying reference gene primers gave estimates of nucleated cell counts. TCRdb's table, derived via immunoSEQ multiplex PCR, lists solely in-frame clones and lacks some. The V and J calls and the clone size are those of that table, but D and trimming were determined from the DNA. The table shows tens of thousands of clones, with 75% to 85% occurring only once. CDR1 and CDR2 (germline): SGHNT, YYREEE (reference sequence). The CDR3 is 15 amino acids. V dropped 0 bases and J dropped 7 bases, with 14 bases sitting between them. The chain combines TRBV5-4 with TRBJ1-5; D is unresolved. Sequencing used peripheral blood. The clonotype originates from a human donor in a cohort sampled during active COVID-19. This CDR3 reads CASSLGPGEVQPQHF. The CDR3 coding sequence is TGTGCCAGCAGCTTGGGCCCCGGAGAAGTGCAGCCCCAGCATTTT.